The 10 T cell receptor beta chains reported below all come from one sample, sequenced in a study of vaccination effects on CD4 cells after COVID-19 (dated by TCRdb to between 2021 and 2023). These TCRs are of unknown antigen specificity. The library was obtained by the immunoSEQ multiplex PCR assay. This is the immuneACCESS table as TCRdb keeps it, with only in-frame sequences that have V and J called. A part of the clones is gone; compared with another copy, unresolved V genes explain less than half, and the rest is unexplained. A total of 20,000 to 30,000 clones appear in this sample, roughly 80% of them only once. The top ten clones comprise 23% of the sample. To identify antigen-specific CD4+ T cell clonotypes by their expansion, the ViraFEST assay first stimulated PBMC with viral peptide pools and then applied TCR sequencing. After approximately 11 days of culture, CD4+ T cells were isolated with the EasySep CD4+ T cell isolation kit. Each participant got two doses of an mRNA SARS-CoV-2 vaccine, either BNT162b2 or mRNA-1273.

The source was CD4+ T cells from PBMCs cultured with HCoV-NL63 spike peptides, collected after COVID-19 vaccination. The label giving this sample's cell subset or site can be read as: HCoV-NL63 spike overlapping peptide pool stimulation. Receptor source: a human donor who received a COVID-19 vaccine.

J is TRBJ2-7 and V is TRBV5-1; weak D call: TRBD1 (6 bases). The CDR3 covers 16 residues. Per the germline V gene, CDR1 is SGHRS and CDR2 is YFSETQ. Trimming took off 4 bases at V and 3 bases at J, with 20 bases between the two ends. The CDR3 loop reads CASSPTLTGSIYEQYF. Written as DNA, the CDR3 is TGCGCCAGCAGCCCCACCCTTACAGGGAGTATCTACGAGCAGTACTTC.

Written as DNA, the CDR3 is TGTGCCAGCAGTTTGTCCTTGTGGGGCGGGGAGCAGTTCTTC. It yields the protein CASSLSLWGGEQFF. This sequence joins TRBV28 and TRBJ2-1; the D gene could be TRBD1 or TRBD2 (5 bases each). This CDR3 spans 14 amino acids. The ends were cut back, 3 bases at V and 10 bases at J, with 16 bases in the middle. Germline assignment: CDR1 MDHEN and CDR2 SYDVKM.

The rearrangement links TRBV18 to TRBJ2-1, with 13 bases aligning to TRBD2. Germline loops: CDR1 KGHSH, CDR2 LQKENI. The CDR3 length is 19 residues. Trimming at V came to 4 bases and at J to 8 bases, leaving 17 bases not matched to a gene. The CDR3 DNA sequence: TGTGCCAGCTCACTAAGAAGGGGCCGGACTAGCGGGAGTTGGGATGAGCAGTTCTTC. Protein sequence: CASSLRRGRTSGSWDEQFF.

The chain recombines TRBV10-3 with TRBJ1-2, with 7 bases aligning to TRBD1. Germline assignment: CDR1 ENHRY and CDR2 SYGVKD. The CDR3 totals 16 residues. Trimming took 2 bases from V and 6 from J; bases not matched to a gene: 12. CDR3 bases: TGTGCCATCAGTGAGGTTAAAGGGACAGTTCGAGATGGCTACACCTTC. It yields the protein CAISEVKGTVRDGYTF.

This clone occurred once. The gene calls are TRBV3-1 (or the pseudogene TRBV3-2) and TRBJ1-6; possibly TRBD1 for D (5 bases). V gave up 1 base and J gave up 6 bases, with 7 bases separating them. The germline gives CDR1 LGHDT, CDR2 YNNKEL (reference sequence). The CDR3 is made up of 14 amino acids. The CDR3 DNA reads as TGTGCCAGCAGCCAAGGACAGATTAATTCACCCCTCCACTTT. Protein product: CASSQGQINSPLHF.

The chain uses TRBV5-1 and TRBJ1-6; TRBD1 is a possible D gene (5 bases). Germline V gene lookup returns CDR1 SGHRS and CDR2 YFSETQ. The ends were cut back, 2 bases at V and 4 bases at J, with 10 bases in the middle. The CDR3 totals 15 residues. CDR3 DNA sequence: TGCGCCAGCAGCTTTGGCGGGGGGTATAATTCACCCCTCCACTTT. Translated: CASSFGGGYNSPLHF.

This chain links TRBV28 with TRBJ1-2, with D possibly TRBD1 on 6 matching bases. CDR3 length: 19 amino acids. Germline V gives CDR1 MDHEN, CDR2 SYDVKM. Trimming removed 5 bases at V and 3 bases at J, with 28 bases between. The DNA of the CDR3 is TGTGCCAGCAGTCCTCGAGTGCGGAGGGGGGGCTGGTCTGACTATGGCTACACCTTC. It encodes CASSPRVRRGGWSDYGYTF.

The CDR3 bases are TGTGCCAGCAGCTTGCTGGGGGGGAGTAACAATGAGCAGTTCTTC. It translates to CASSLLGGSNNEQFF. The genes are TRBV5-4 and TRBJ2-1; the match to TRBD2 covers 7 bases. After removal of 1 base from V and 5 bases from J, the junction contained 6 bases not matched to a gene. Germline V CDR1 and CDR2: SGHNT, YYREEE (reference sequence). CDR3 length: 15 amino acids.

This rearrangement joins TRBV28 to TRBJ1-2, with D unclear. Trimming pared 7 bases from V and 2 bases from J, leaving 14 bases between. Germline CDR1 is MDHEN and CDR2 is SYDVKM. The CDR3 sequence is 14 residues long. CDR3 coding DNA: TGTGCCAGCACCCAATCGTGGTCCAACTATGGCTACACCTTC. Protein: CASTQSWSNYGYTF.

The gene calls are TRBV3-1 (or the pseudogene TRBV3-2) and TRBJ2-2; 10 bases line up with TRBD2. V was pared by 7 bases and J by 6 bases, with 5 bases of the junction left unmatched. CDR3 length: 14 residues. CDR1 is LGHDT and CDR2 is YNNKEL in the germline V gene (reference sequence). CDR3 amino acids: CASTLGLAAGELFF. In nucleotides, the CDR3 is TGTGCCAGCACCCTAGGACTAGCGGCCGGGGAGCTGTTTTTT.